This entry lists 16 T cell receptor beta chains sequenced from one sample in a study of shared clonotypes between healthy human individuals. The data were produced by immunoSEQ multiplex PCR, yet TCRdb's version contains in-frame clones alone and is incomplete. This sample has 450,000 to 500,000 clones; about 84% occur once, and the top ten carry about 12%. The material sequenced was PBMCs. All receptors come from a middle-aged woman in good health. Some clones in this sample may be carry-over from other donors' samples.

In regard to this clone: This same CDR3 is encoded by further DNA sequences in the sample. This chain links TRBV7-3 with TRBJ2-1; 7 bases agree with TRBD2. Trimming removed 5 bases from V and 0 bases from J; junction bases left unmatched: 4. The germline V gene has CDR1 SGHTA and CDR2 FQGTGA. CDR3 length equals 15 residues. CDR3 nucleotide sequence: TGTGCCAGCAGCCCCGGGGGGAGCTCCTACAATGAGCAGTTCTTC. It yields the protein CASSPGGSSYNEQFF.

Details on this clone: This likely stems from a read error, as it lies one base from a far larger clone. This specimen includes other DNA sequences encoding the same CDR3. CDR3 in amino acids: CASSQEYQGGYTF. CDR3 nucleotides: TGTGCCAGCAGCCAAGAATATCAAGGCGGCTACACCTTT. This chain connects TRBV4-2 to TRBJ1-2, with D hard to call. This CDR3 comprises 13 residues. Germline V gives CDR1 LGHNA, CDR2 YNFKEQ.

This chain uses TRBV21-1 with TRBJ2-7; no DNA check was done on the table's D call, TRBD1. TRBV21-1 is annotated as a pseudogene. The CDR3 extends over 13 amino acids. The CDR3, as DNA: TGTGCCAGCAGCGTGGCAGGGGCCTACGAGCAGTACTTC. Its protein product is CASSVAGAYEQYF.

The chain links TRBV28 to TRBJ2-7, with 8 bases fitting TRBD1. Germline values: CDR1 MDHEN, CDR2 SYDVKM. CDR3 length: 14 amino acids. V lost 6 bases, J lost 4 bases, and 8 bases stayed unmatched. CDR3 DNA: TGTGCCAGCAGCGGGACAGGAACCGTATACGAGCAGTACTTC. Translating it yields CASSGTGTVYEQYF.

Notes on this clone: A far larger clone differs by one base, so this is likely a read error. The gene calls are TRBV5-1 and TRBJ2-5; 12 bases align to TRBD2. The CDR3 spans 16 residues. CDR1 and CDR2 from the germline V gene are SGHRS and YFSETQ. CDR3 DNA: TGCGCCAGCAGCCCCCTGGCTAGCGGGAGGGCGGAGACCCAGCACTTC. This encodes CASSPLASGRAETQHF.

CDR3 amino acids: CASSLEPTNEKLFF. The CDR3 nucleotides read TGCGCCAGCAGCTTGGAACCAACTAATGAAAAACTGTTTTTT. The chain uses TRBV5-1 and TRBJ1-4; D call uncertain. This CDR3 spans 14 amino acids. Per germline, CDR1 SGHRS and CDR2 YFSETQ. Trimming took 0 bases from V and 0 from J, leaving 3 bases between them.

CDR3 coding DNA: TGTGCCAGCAGCTCGACCCTCTACGAGCAGTACTTC. Its protein is CASSSTLYEQYF. The chain links TRBV5-6 to TRBJ2-7; no firm D call. The CDR3 runs 12 residues. Germline V gene sequence: CDR1 SGHDT, CDR2 YYEEEE. Trimming pared 3 bases from V and 3 bases from J, leaving 7 bases between.

In its sample, this clone was seen once. This is likely an artifact of a read error, given a far larger clone one base away. The chain links TRBV19 to TRBJ1-5; D call uncertain. Looked up from germline, CDR1 is LNHDA and CDR2 is SQIVND (reference sequence). The V gene lost 0 bases and the J gene lost 8 bases, with 17 bases spanning the gap. The CDR3 has 16 amino acids. The CDR3 protein is CASSIEAGSRNKPQHF. In DNA, the CDR3 is TGTGCCAGTAGTATAGAGGCAGGCAGTAGGAATAAGCCCCAGCATTTT.

The chain employs TRBV5-1 and TRBJ2-3, with D possibly matching TRBD1 (6 bases). The CDR3 consists of 14 residues. The germline V gene has CDR1 SGHRS and CDR2 YFSETQ. V dropped 3 bases and J dropped 2 bases, with 10 bases sitting between them. The CDR3 sequence is CASSSDRNTDTQYF. The CDR3 DNA is TGCGCCAGCAGCTCGGACAGAAACACAGATACGCAGTATTTT.

CDR3 protein: CASSPLAGVHNEQFF. DNA of the CDR3: TGTGCCAGCTCACCACTAGCGGGAGTGCACAATGAGCAGTTCTTC. This sequence joins TRBV18 and TRBJ2-1, with 9 bases aligning to TRBD2. This CDR3 is built from 15 residues. V trimming: 1 base; J trimming: 5 bases; junction bases outside the gene matches: 3. From germline, CDR1 is KGHSH and CDR2 LQKENI.

In regard to this clone: Since a much larger clone is just one base distant, this may be a read error. The rearrangement links TRBV7-2 to TRBJ2-3; D call uncertain. The ends were cut back, 4 bases at V and 8 bases at J, with 13 bases in the middle. The CDR3 is made up of 13 amino acids. The germline V gene has CDR1 SGHTA and CDR2 FQGNSA. The CDR3 protein is CASSSPNAGTQYF. CDR3 nucleotides: TGTGCCAGCAGCTCCCCCAACGCAGGTACGCAGTATTTT.

As to this clone: Only one base separates this from a far larger clonotype, so it likely reflects a read error. The conserved phenylalanine or tryptophan normally closing the CDR3 is absent here, so this likely arose from a read error. At the DNA level, this CDR3 is encoded by other sequences in the same sample as well. The genes are TRBV6-5 and TRBJ2-7; D is unclear. The germline V gene encodes CDR1 MNHEY and CDR2 SVGAGI. Trimming stripped 0 bases from V and 5 bases from J, with 14 bases between. The CDR3 runs 15 residues. CDR3 sequence (DNA): TGTGCCAGCAGTTACTCGATAGGTTGGTCGGACGAGCAGTACTTA. Translating gives CASSYSIGWSDEQYL.

This clone was seen a single time. A far larger clone is a single base away, which makes a read error likely. The chain joins TRBV5-4 to TRBJ1-1, with 7 bases identical to TRBD1. The CDR3 has 15 amino acids. Looked up from germline, CDR1 is SGHNT and CDR2 is YYREEE (reference sequence). V lost 5 bases to trimming and J lost 3 bases; unmatched junction nucleotides: 10. In DNA form, the CDR3 reads TGTGCCAGCAGTCACGACAGGGCTAAGGACACTGAAGCTTTCTTT. As protein: CASSHDRAKDTEAFF.

The genes are TRBV5-1 and TRBJ1-1; D unclear. The length of the CDR3 is 13 residues. Germline CDR1 and CDR2: SGHRS and YFSETQ. The V end was cut by 4 bases, the J end by 7 bases, with 14 bases between. The CDR3 coding sequence is TGCGCCAGCAGCGTGTCAGCGTCCGATGAAGCTTTCTTT. This encodes CASSVSASDEAFF.

Turning to this clone: This sequence is one base from a far larger clone and is likely a read error. The CDR3 region is CSSSHNRGEYEQYF. DNA of the CDR3: TGCTCCAGCAGCCATAACAGGGGGGAGTACGAGCAGTACTTC. The chain employs TRBV4-3 and TRBJ2-5; 8 bases fit TRBD1. The J call may be mistaken, given a closer DNA end match to TRBJ2-7. CDR1 is LGHNA and CDR2 is YSLEER in the germline V gene. This CDR3 is 14 amino acids long.

V and J are TRBV9 and TRBJ2-1, with 8 bases matching TRBD2. Germline CDR1 and CDR2: SGDLS and YYNGEE. V trimming: 0 bases; J trimming: 6 bases; junction bases outside the gene matches: 5. CDR3 size: 15 residues. In nucleotides, the CDR3 is TGTGCCAGCAGCGTAGGTAGCGGGATAGGCAATGAGCAGTTCTTC. Protein product: CASSVGSGIGNEQFF.